Below are 20 T cell receptor beta chains sequenced from a single sample in a study of blood T cell repertoires in COVID-19. Profiled with immunoSEQ multiplex PCR; TCRdb holds only in-frame clones, not every one. The sample lists 110,000 or so clones, 80% to 90% occurring once. Sequencing was done on a sample of peripheral blood. The receptor set was obtained from a woman between 45 and 60 years old with acute or convalescent COVID-19.

The J gene is TRBJ1-2, the V gene TRBV7-3; weak D call: TRBD1 (6 bases). Trimming removed 5 bases at V and 5 bases at J, with 12 bases between. Germline V gives CDR1 SGHTA, CDR2 FQGTGA. The CDR3 is 13 amino acids. In DNA form, the CDR3 reads TGTGCCAGCAGCCCCGACAGGAATTATGGCTACACCTTC. It specifies CASSPDRNYGYTF.

The table lists this clone with a count of one. This chain uses TRBV5-5 with TRBJ1-1, with a possible D match to TRBD1 (5 bases). The CDR3 contains 15 residues. The V gene's germline CDR1 is SGHKS and CDR2 YYEKEE (reference sequence). V was trimmed by 3 bases and J by 2 bases, leaving 14 bases between them. The CDR3 sequence: CASSSGGTSNTEAFF. The CDR3 nucleotides are TGTGCCAGCAGCTCGGGCGGGACCTCAAACACTGAAGCTTTCTTT.

The chain uses TRBV6-1 and TRBJ1-5, with D maybe TRBD1 (5 bases). V shed 0 bases and J shed 4 bases, with 13 bases lying between them. The CDR3 contains 16 residues. Germline values: CDR1 MNHNS, CDR2 SASEGT. The CDR3 DNA sequence: TGTGCCAGCAGTGAAGCGTTGACAGTCCTTAATCAGCCCCAGCATTTT. As protein: CASSEALTVLNQPQHF.

V and J are TRBV11-3 and TRBJ2-1, with D perhaps matching TRBD2 (6 bases). There are 16 residues in the CDR3. V was clipped by 4 bases and J by 7 bases, with 20 bases between them. From germline, CDR1 is SGHNT and CDR2 YENEEA. In DNA, the CDR3 is TGTGCCAGCAGCTCAAGAACCGGAGGGCCTGGGAATGAGCAGTTCTTC. Its translation: CASSSRTGGPGNEQFF.

The V and J genes are TRBV7-2 and TRBJ2-5, with D perhaps matching TRBD2 (6 bases). The CDR3 consists of 15 residues. CDR1 SGHTA and CDR2 FQGNSA come from the germline V gene. The V gene lost 5 bases and the J gene lost 9 bases, with 22 bases spanning the gap. The DNA for the CDR3 is TGTGCCAGCAGCCCAGGGTGGTCAGGGACGGGGGCCCAGTACTTC. This encodes CASSPGWSGTGAQYF.

The chain carries TRBV5-6 and TRBJ2-5, with D possibly being TRBD1 (6 bases). Trimming took 0 bases from V and 2 from J, leaving 11 bases between them. The CDR3 loop spans 15 amino acids. The V gene's germline CDR1 is SGHDT and CDR2 YYEEEE. DNA for the CDR3: TGTGCCAGCAGCTTGGGTAGGACAGTTCAAGAGACCCAGTACTTC. As protein: CASSLGRTVQETQYF.

This chain joins TRBV7-9 and TRBJ1-6; 10 nucleotides align to TRBD1. The J segment lost 9 bases and the V segment lost 5 bases, leaving 7 bases of the junction unmatched. Germline V gene sequence: CDR1 SEHNR, CDR2 FQNEAQ (reference sequence). CDR3 size: 15 residues. The CDR3 coding sequence is TGTGCCAGCAGCCTCAGACAGGGGGCGACTTCACCCCTCCACTTT. The encoded protein is CASSLRQGATSPLHF.

The CDR3 here is CASIGQGSNQPQHF. CDR3 DNA: TGTGCCAGTATAGGACAGGGGAGCAATCAGCCCCAGCATTTT. The chain is built from TRBV19 and TRBJ1-5; TRBD1 matches at 9 bases. This CDR3 is 14 amino acids long. V was clipped by 7 bases and J by 1 base; unmatched bases: 2. The germline CDR1 and CDR2 sequences are LNHDA and SQIVND (reference sequence).

The chain combines TRBV7-9 with TRBJ1-5, with D possibly being TRBD1 (5 bases). V lost 1 base, J lost 4 bases, and 8 bases lay in between. The germline V gene encodes CDR1 SEHNR and CDR2 FQNEAQ (reference sequence). The CDR3 length is 14 residues. The CDR3 here is CASSLEAGNQPQHF. The CDR3 DNA sequence: TGTGCCAGCAGCTTAGAGGCAGGGAATCAGCCCCAGCATTTT.

This sequence joins TRBV15 and TRBJ2-1, with D perhaps TRBD2 (6 bases). Trimming left V 1 base short and J 4 bases short, with 8 bases between. The CDR3 runs 14 residues. The germline CDR1 and CDR2 sequences are LNHNV and YYDKDF (reference sequence). The CDR3 DNA follows: TGTGCCACCAGCAGAGGCGGGACTTACAATGAGCAGTTCTTC. Amino acid sequence: CATSRGGTYNEQFF. Full variable domain (rest looked up from reference TRBV15 and TRBJ2-1): DAMVIQNPRYQVTQFGKPVTLSCSQTLNHNVMYWYQQKSSQAPKLLFHYYDKDFNNEADTPDNFQSRRPNTSFCFLDIRSPGLGDTAMYLCATSRGGTYNEQFFGPGTRLTVL.

This clone was counted only a few times. This chain uses TRBV12-3 or TRBV12-4 with TRBJ1-2; maybe TRBD1 (6 bases). V was cut by 5 bases and J by 7 bases, with 8 bases left in between. The CDR3 sequence is 11 residues long. In nucleotides, the CDR3 is TGTGCCAGCAGTGAAGGGGGTGGCTACACCTTC. The encoded protein is CASSEGGGYTF.

V usage is TRBV5-1 and J usage is TRBJ1-6; TRBD1 agrees at 9 bases. CDR1 SGHRS and CDR2 YFSETQ come from the germline V gene. The CDR3 runs 16 residues. V lost 4 bases and J lost 3; bases outside the gene matches: 5. This CDR3 reads CASSQEGQGYNSPLHF. The CDR3 region has the DNA TGCGCCAGCAGCCAAGAGGGACAGGGCTATAATTCACCCCTCCACTTT.

The chain combines TRBV19 with TRBJ1-3; D gene uncertain. V was clipped by 5 bases and J by 0 bases, with 8 bases between them. The germline V gene encodes CDR1 LNHDA and CDR2 SQIVND (reference sequence). The CDR3 extends over 14 amino acids. The CDR3 protein is CASSAVSSGNTIYF. The CDR3, as DNA: TGTGCCAGTAGTGCAGTCAGCTCTGGAAACACCATATATTTT.

The rearrangement joins TRBV29-1 to TRBJ1-5; perhaps TRBD1 as D (5 bases). Trimming took off 6 bases at V and 6 bases at J, with 12 bases between the two ends. The CDR3 runs 12 residues. The germline V gene has CDR1 SQVTM and CDR2 ANQGSEA. CDR3 sequence: CSVGGEGQPQHF. CDR3 coding DNA: TGCAGCGTAGGAGGGGAAGGTCAGCCCCAGCATTTT.

The chain recombines TRBV5-4 with TRBJ2-2, with TRBD2 matching over 10 bases. The CDR3 has 18 residues. After removal of 3 bases from V and 1 base from J, the junction contained 9 bases not matched to a gene. The germline V gene has CDR1 SGHNT and CDR2 YYREEE (reference sequence). This CDR3 reads CASSSKGGLAKNTGELFF. The CDR3 coding sequence is TGTGCCAGCAGCTCCAAAGGGGGACTAGCGAAGAACACCGGGGAGCTGTTTTTT.

The CDR3 DNA reads as TGTGCCAGCAGCTTAGATGGGACAGCTTATGGCTACACCTTC. Its protein product is CASSLDGTAYGYTF. The V and J genes are TRBV11-2 and TRBJ1-2; 7 bases align to TRBD1. With V trimmed by 0 bases and J by 5 bases, 3 bases remained unmatched. Germline V lookup: CDR1 SGHAT, CDR2 FQNNGV. The CDR3 has 14 residues.

V usage is TRBV7-2 and J usage is TRBJ2-5; 13 bases are a match to TRBD2. Germline V CDR1 and CDR2: SGHTA, FQGNSA. Losses at the gene ends were 5 bases for V and 5 bases for J; bases not matched to a gene: 11. The CDR3 is made up of 17 amino acids. The CDR3, as DNA: TGTGCCAGCAGCCAGAGGACTAGCGGGAGAATCGGGGAGACCCAGTACTTC. It specifies CASSQRTSGRIGETQYF.

The chain carries TRBV9 and TRBJ1-6; D unclear. V was pared by 1 base and J by 9 bases, with 11 bases between. Germline V gives CDR1 SGDLS, CDR2 YYNGEE. The CDR3 runs to 14 residues. The CDR3 DNA reads as TGTGCCAGCAGCGTAACTCCAGAGGGTTCACCCCTCCACTTT. This encodes CASSVTPEGSPLHF.

The chain has TRBV10-3 and TRBJ1-1, with D maybe TRBD1 (5 bases). CDR3 length equals 15 residues. Looked up from germline, CDR1 is ENHRY and CDR2 is SYGVKD. Trimming took 3 bases from V and 5 from J, leaving 16 bases between them. CDR3 loop: CAISDRTLGKTEAFF. In DNA form, the CDR3 reads TGTGCCATCAGTGATAGGACATTGGGGAAAACTGAAGCTTTCTTT.

This chain links TRBV6-2 or TRBV6-3 with TRBJ2-7, with TRBD2 matching 7 bases. The germline V gene encodes CDR1 MNHEY and CDR2 SVGEGT. Trimming took 3 bases from V and 4 from J; bases not matched to a gene: 9. The CDR3 is made up of 15 amino acids. CDR3: CASSYYPSGTYEQYF. The CDR3 DNA reads as TGTGCCAGCAGTTATTACCCTAGCGGAACGTACGAGCAGTACTTC.